A single sample gave rise to the 15 T cell receptor beta chains below, sequenced in a study of T cells in Graves' hyperthyroidism and ophthalmopathy. The CDR3 regions of TCR beta were amplified from RNA transcripts. HTBI primers were the set used in a first-round RT-PCR of the TCR CDR3. TCRdb reprocessed the multiplex PCR reads via MiXCR and lists one record per CDR3 protein. The data show nearly 600,000 distinct CDR3 sequences, with 11% to 15% seen just once and almost 6% held by the top ten. Sequenced input: blood. The receptor source for this set is a young woman with Graves' hyperthyroidism that later progressed to Graves' ophthalmopathy.

This clonotype was detected ten times or more. The genes are TRBV6-1 and TRBJ2-2; D perhaps matches TRBD1 (5 bases). Per germline, CDR1 MNHNS and CDR2 SASEGT. CDR3 length: 13 residues. Trimming removed 5 bases from V and 3 bases from J, with 7 bases in between. The CDR3 spells CASSWGDTGELFF. The CDR3 DNA is TGTGCCAGCAGTTGGGGCGACACCGGGGAGCTGTTTTTT.

This clonotype was seen ten or more times. This rearrangement joins TRBV28 to TRBJ2-1; no clear D. Trimming cost V 5 bases and J 4 bases, with 15 bases left between them. Germline V gives CDR1 MDHEN, CDR2 SYDVKM. This CDR3 comprises 15 residues. CDR3 sequence: CASSKSPSLYNEQFF. Here the CDR3 DNA reads TGTGCCAGCAGTAAATCCCCCTCCCTTTACAATGAGCAGTTCTTC.

V is TRBV9 and J is TRBJ2-2; TRBD1 is a possible D gene (5 bases). CDR1 and CDR2 from the germline V gene are SGDLS and YYNGEE. The CDR3 totals 14 residues. Trimming removed 0 bases at V and 6 bases at J, with 9 bases between. The CDR3 nucleotides are TGTGCCAGCAGCGTAGGCTTCAGGGCCGGGGAGCTGTTTTTT. It yields the protein CASSVGFRAGELFF.

V usage is TRBV6-2 or TRBV6-3 and J usage is TRBJ1-5; 7 bases are a match to TRBD1. The germline gives CDR1 MNHEY, CDR2 SVGEGT. Germline trimming cut 6 bases from V and 2 bases from J; bases unmatched to any gene: 7. The CDR3 spans 15 residues. CDR3 DNA: TGTGCCAGCAGCCACCGACAGGGCGGCAATCAGCCCCAGCATTTT. This sequence encodes CASSHRQGGNQPQHF.

This clonotype was counted at least ten times. The J gene is TRBJ2-1, the V gene TRBV7-9; TRBD1 aligns across 9 bases. There are 15 residues in the CDR3. After removal of 5 bases from V and 9 bases from J, the junction contained 11 bases not matched to a gene. Looked up from germline, CDR1 is SEHNR and CDR2 is FQNEAQ (reference sequence). In DNA form, the CDR3 reads TGTGCCAGCAGCACCGGGACAGGGATTTTCATTGAGCAGTTCTTC. Protein sequence: CASSTGTGIFIEQFF.

The V call is TRBV6-1, the J call TRBJ1-3; D is undetermined. The V gene's germline CDR1 is MNHNS and CDR2 SASEGT. The CDR3 is made up of 16 amino acids. V lost 4 bases, J lost 0 bases, and 13 bases lay in between. The DNA of the CDR3 is TGTGCCAGCAGTGCGTTAGGAGAGTTCTCTGGAAACACCATATATTTT. It specifies CASSALGEFSGNTIYF.

This clonotype was detected many times. V and J are TRBV20-1 and TRBJ2-7; 16 bases agree with TRBD2. The CDR3 runs 19 residues. The V segment lost 1 base and the J segment 0 bases; nucleotides outside the gene matches: 9. Germline V gene sequence: CDR1 DFQATT, CDR2 SNEGSKA (reference sequence). CDR3 sequence reads: CSARGSGTSGRVSSYEQYF. CDR3 DNA sequence: TGCAGTGCTAGAGGATCGGGGACTAGCGGGAGGGTGAGCTCCTACGAGCAGTACTTC.

This clonotype was seen ten or more times. The V gene is TRBV29-1, the J gene TRBJ2-7; D may be TRBD2 (5 bases). The V gene lost 1 base and the J gene lost 3 bases, with 16 bases spanning the gap. The V gene's germline CDR1 is SQVTM and CDR2 ANQGSEA. The CDR3 length is 15 residues. The CDR3 DNA reads as TGCAGCGTTGAAGGCGGGTTCGGGGTGGACTACGAGCAGTACTTC. Translated, it gives CSVEGGFGVDYEQYF.

The sample holds many counts of this clonotype. This chain joins TRBV28 and TRBJ2-5, with 10 bases identical to TRBD2. CDR3 length: 15 residues. In germline, CDR1 is MDHEN, CDR2 SYDVKM. The ends lost 8 bases at V and 8 bases at J; junction bases unmatched: 14. In nucleotides, the CDR3 is TGTGCCAGCCTAGAGAGCGGGAGGGCCACAGGTACCCAGTACTTC. Its translation is CASLESGRATGTQYF.

The CDR3 loop is CASSYQAMNTEAFF. CDR3 DNA: TGTGCCAGCAGTTACCAAGCTATGAACACTGAAGCTTTCTTT. J is TRBJ1-1 and V is TRBV6-5; D ambiguous. The CDR3 has 14 residues. CDR1 MNHEY and CDR2 SVGAGI come from the germline V gene. V dropped 2 bases and J dropped 0 bases, with 7 bases sitting between them.

This clonotype showed up just a few times. This clone may be a read error of a much larger clone one base away. The V call is TRBV7-9, the J call TRBJ2-1; 12 nucleotides line up with TRBD2. CDR1 SEHNR and CDR2 FQNEAQ come from the germline V gene (reference sequence). Trimming cost V 5 bases and J 5 bases; bases outside gene matches: 7. The CDR3 sequence is 16 residues long. CDR3 sequence (DNA): TGTGCCAGCAGCGTAACTAGCGGGGGGACAAACAATGAGCAGTTCTTC. This encodes CASSVTSGGTNNEQFF.

This clonotype showed up many times. The rearrangement uses TRBV5-6 and TRBJ1-1, with TRBD1 as a possible D gene (5 bases). Trimming removed 2 bases from V and 1 base from J, with 9 bases in between. Germline V lookup: CDR1 SGHDT, CDR2 YYEEEE. The CDR3 length is 14 residues. The CDR3 sequence is CASSFATANTEAFF. CDR3 DNA: TGTGCCAGCAGCTTTGCGACAGCGAACACTGAAGCTTTCTTT.

This clonotype was detected a few times. V and J are TRBV19 and TRBJ2-2; D possibly uses TRBD1 or TRBD2 (5 bases each). CDR1 and CDR2 (germline): LNHDA, SQIVND (reference sequence). V lost 5 bases and J 10 bases, leaving 14 bases between the germline ends. The CDR3 runs to 13 residues. The CDR3 DNA is TGTGCCAGTAGTCCGGACATCGGGGTGGAGCTGTTTTTT. Its protein is CASSPDIGVELFF.

CDR3 sequence (DNA): TGTGCCAGCAGCCAAGGTCTGAGGTTTGGGGCTTTCTTT. It is translated as CASSQGLRFGAFF. The rearrangement uses TRBV14 and TRBJ1-1; D call uncertain. The CDR3 sequence is 13 residues long. Germline values: CDR1 SGHDN, CDR2 FVKESK. V was clipped by 1 base and J by 11 bases, with 14 bases between them.

The sample holds many counts of this clonotype. This chain connects TRBV18 to TRBJ1-1; D uncertain. Germline V gene lookup returns CDR1 KGHSH and CDR2 LQKENI. This CDR3 contains 14 residues. The V gene lost 4 bases and the J gene lost 3 bases, with 12 bases spanning the gap. CDR3 amino acids: CASSLRVRDTEAFF. CDR3 nucleotide sequence: TGTGCCAGCTCACTAAGGGTGCGGGACACTGAAGCTTTCTTT.